The next 22 T cell receptor beta chains were all read from a single sample in a study of STAT5B mutations in CD4+ large granular lymphocyte leukemia. Assay used: immunoSEQ multiplex PCR; TCRdb lists only in-frame clones, some missing. Of just over 40,000 clones in the sample, 84% are singletons; the top ten hold 0.35%. Material for sequencing was CD4+ T cells from blood buffy coats. These receptor sequences come from a human donor in good health.

The chain recombines TRBV5-6 with TRBJ2-5; D remains unclear. This CDR3 comprises 11 residues. V was trimmed by 2 bases and J by 2 bases, leaving 1 base between them. Germline V gives CDR1 SGHDT, CDR2 YYEEEE. In nucleotides, the CDR3 is TGTGCCAGCAGCTTACAAGAGACCCAGTACTTC. Protein: CASSLQETQYF.

This chain links TRBV21-1 with TRBJ1-5. TRBV21-1 is classified as a pseudogene. The CDR3 is made up of 16 amino acids. The CDR3 DNA sequence: TGTGCCAGCAGCAAAGGCAGTCTCCTAGGCAATCAGCCCCAGCATTTT. Encoded protein: CASSKGSLLGNQPQHF.

The table lists this clone with a count of one. The gene calls are TRBV5-1 and TRBJ1-4; D is perhaps TRBD1 (6 bases). Germline V CDR1 and CDR2: SGHRS, YFSETQ. V was cut by 0 bases and J by 8 bases, with 14 bases left in between. The CDR3 consists of 15 residues. DNA for the CDR3: TGCGCCAGCAGCTTGGGGCAGGGGAGTCTAGAAAAACTGTTTTTT. It encodes CASSLGQGSLEKLFF.

V is TRBV2 and J is TRBJ1-6; D perhaps matches TRBD1 (6 bases). CDR1 and CDR2 from the germline V gene are SNHLY and FYNNEI. The length of the CDR3 is 15 residues. Between the trimmed V and J ends, which lost 6 bases and 12 bases, there was a span of 21 bases. Here the CDR3 reads CASSVESTGRGPLHF. DNA for the CDR3: TGTGCCAGCAGCGTGGAATCCACAGGGCGGGGACCCCTCCACTTT.

The chain employs TRBV7-2 and TRBJ1-1; no reliable D call. The CDR3 sequence is 15 residues long. Germline loops: CDR1 SGHTA, CDR2 FQGNSA. V lost 5 bases and J 1 base, leaving 14 bases between the germline ends. In DNA, the CDR3 is TGTGCCAGCAGCCCATTAGGGAAGGGGAACACTGAAGCTTTCTTT. Translated, it gives CASSPLGKGNTEAFF.

The V call is TRBV10-1, the J call TRBJ2-3; 9 bases agree with TRBD1. Germline V gene sequence: CDR1 WNHNN, CDR2 SYGVQD (reference sequence). Germline trimming cut 8 bases from V and 7 bases from J; bases unmatched to any gene: 7. The CDR3 sequence is 13 residues long. The CDR3: CASSGQGLNTQYF. For the CDR3, the DNA is TGCGCCAGCTCAGGACAGGGGCTAAATACGCAGTATTTT.

V usage is TRBV28 and J usage is TRBJ2-5, with a possible D match to TRBD2 (5 bases). Germline V gene data show CDR1 as MDHEN and CDR2 as SYDVKM. The CDR3 sequence is 14 residues long. Trimming removed 7 bases from V and 5 bases from J, with 17 bases in between. CDR3 residues: CASNELGNLETQYF. CDR3 coding DNA: TGTGCCAGCAACGAACTAGGGAATCTCGAGACCCAGTACTTC.

Note on this clone: Other DNA sequences in this sample translate to the same CDR3. The chain combines TRBV19 with TRBJ1-5; tentatively, D is TRBD1 (5 bases). This CDR3 has 14 residues. The germline gives CDR1 LNHDA, CDR2 SQIVND (reference sequence). The V end lost 6 bases, the J end lost 11 bases, and 20 bases lay between the germline ends. The CDR3 sequence is CASRSGLTNGAQHF. DNA of the CDR3: TGTGCCAGTAGATCGGGACTCACCAATGGAGCCCAGCATTTT.

This chain joins TRBV5-1 and TRBJ1-1; 7 nucleotides align to TRBD1. CDR1 and CDR2 from the germline V gene are SGHRS and YFSETQ. V shed 2 bases and J 5 bases; nucleotides not matched to a gene: 9. The CDR3 totals 15 residues. CDR3 protein: CASSFGWTGGTEAFF. The CDR3, as DNA: TGCGCCAGCAGCTTTGGGTGGACAGGAGGGACTGAAGCTTTCTTT.

The rearrangement joins TRBV6-6 to TRBJ1-3; 7 bases line up with TRBD1. Germline CDR1 and CDR2: MNHNY and SVGAGI (reference sequence). This CDR3 contains 16 residues. Unmatched junction bases numbered 6, after V lost 2 bases and J lost 2 bases. The CDR3 spells CASSYRAGGTGNTIYF. CDR3 nucleotides: TGTGCCAGCAGTTACAGGGCAGGGGGGACTGGAAACACCATATATTTT.

This chain links TRBV11-2 with TRBJ1-1, with TRBD1 matching over 8 bases. The length of the CDR3 is 14 residues. The V gene end was trimmed by 5 bases and the J gene end by 6 bases; junction bases not matched to a gene: 8. Germline V gene sequence: CDR1 SGHAT, CDR2 FQNNGV. Written as DNA, the CDR3 is TGTGCCAGCAGCACAAGACAGGGGTCCTCTGAAGCTTTCTTT. It codes for CASSTRQGSSEAFF.

V and J are TRBV5-1 and TRBJ2-2; 10 bases map to TRBD1. Trimming removed 3 bases from V and 3 bases from J; junction bases left unmatched: 5. The CDR3 spans 16 residues. The germline V gene encodes CDR1 SGHRS and CDR2 YFSETQ. CDR3 DNA: TGCGCCAGCAGCTCCCAGACAGGGGGCCACACCGGGGAGCTGTTTTTT. This encodes CASSSQTGGHTGELFF. Looking up the rest from reference TRBV5-1 and TRBJ2-2 gives the full variable domain: KAGVTQTPRYLIKTRGQQVTLSCSPISGHRSVSWYQQTPGQGLQFLFEYFSETQRNKGNFPGRFSGRQFSNSRSEMNVSTLELGDSALYLCASSSQTGGHTGELFFGEGSRLTVL.

This chain joins TRBV19 and TRBJ1-1, with a weak D call TRBD1 (5 bases). The length of the CDR3 is 14 residues. V lost 3 bases to trimming and J lost 5 bases, with 13 bases between them. Germline lookup yields CDR1 LNHDA and CDR2 SQIVND (reference sequence). This CDR3 is CASSMGVGVTEAFF. The CDR3, as DNA: TGTGCCAGTAGTATGGGGGTGGGGGTAACTGAAGCTTTCTTT.

This sequence joins TRBV19 and TRBJ2-7; 7 bases are a match to TRBD1. Per the germline V gene, CDR1 is LNHDA and CDR2 is SQIVND (reference sequence). The CDR3 loop spans 14 amino acids. Trimming took 3 bases from V and 6 from J; bases not matched to a gene: 8. The CDR3, as DNA: TGTGCCAGTAGTATCGAGAGGGGGCTCGTCGAGCAGTACTTC. It encodes CASSIERGLVEQYF.

The rearrangement uses TRBV5-4 and TRBJ2-7; 7 bases match TRBD1. Germline V gene data show CDR1 as SGHNT and CDR2 as YYREEE (reference sequence). Trimming took 4 bases from V and 3 from J; bases not matched to a gene: 10. The CDR3 is made up of 15 amino acids. CDR3 in DNA: TGTGCCAGCAGCCCGGTCCCGGGACAGAACTACGAGCAGTACTTC. It is translated as CASSPVPGQNYEQYF.

V is TRBV5-4 and J is TRBJ2-3, with a weak D call TRBD2 (6 bases). Trimming pared 3 bases from V and 3 bases from J, leaving 14 bases between. The CDR3 loop spans 15 amino acids. Germline V gene sequence: CDR1 SGHNT, CDR2 YYREEE (reference sequence). This chain's CDR3 is CASSWDLEGTDTQYF. The CDR3, as DNA: TGTGCCAGCAGCTGGGACTTAGAGGGTACAGATACGCAGTATTTT.

The chain is built from TRBV4-1 and TRBJ2-7; D remains unclear. The germline V gene has CDR1 MGHRA and CDR2 YSYEKL. V was pared by 3 bases and J by 6 bases, with 9 bases between. The length of the CDR3 is 12 residues. The chain's CDR3 is CASSQDRGEQYF. The CDR3 DNA is TGCGCCAGCAGCCAGGACCGTGGCGAGCAGTACTTC.

The chain couples TRBV28 to TRBJ1-3; no definite D call. Germline values: CDR1 MDHEN, CDR2 SYDVKM. Trimming removed 1 base at V and 0 bases at J, with 10 bases between. This CDR3 contains 16 residues. CDR3 coding DNA: TGTGCCAGCAGTTTATTGGTCAGATCCTCTGGAAACACCATATATTTT. Amino acids: CASSLLVRSSGNTIYF.

The chain joins TRBV12-5 to TRBJ2-1; D call uncertain. CDR3 size: 13 residues. The V gene lost 3 bases and the J gene lost 7 bases, with 10 bases spanning the gap. Per the germline V gene, CDR1 is LGHNT and CDR2 is FRNRAP. CDR3 DNA sequence: TGTGCTAGTGGTTTCAACGGTGGGAATGAGCAGTTCTTC. Its protein is CASGFNGGNEQFF.

The chain joins TRBV4-2 to TRBJ2-3; the D is unclear. The CDR3 extends over 14 amino acids. The V and J ends lost 4 bases and 0 bases respectively, with 8 bases between them. Germline CDR1 and CDR2: LGHNA and YNFKEQ. The CDR3 nucleotides are TGTGCCAGCAGCCGGGCCCCCAGCACAGATACGCAGTATTTT. This sequence encodes CASSRAPSTDTQYF.

V gene TRBV5-4 combines with J gene TRBJ1-1; TRBD1 agrees at 8 bases. The germline CDR1 and CDR2 sequences are SGHNT and YYREEE (reference sequence). This CDR3 region has 15 residues. V was clipped by 0 bases and J by 5 bases; unmatched bases: 6. CDR3 sequence: CASSLDRGAMTEAFF. CDR3 nucleotide sequence: TGTGCCAGCAGCTTGGACAGGGGGGCTATGACTGAAGCTTTCTTT.

The table lists this clone with a count of one. The V gene is TRBV19, the J gene TRBJ2-3; 12 bases match TRBD2. V lost 6 bases and J lost 1; bases outside the gene matches: 5. Germline values: CDR1 LNHDA, CDR2 SQIVND (reference sequence). This CDR3 is built from 16 residues. This chain's CDR3 is CASSLRLAGGTDTQYF. The CDR3 nucleotides read TGTGCCAGTAGCTTACGACTAGCGGGAGGCACAGATACGCAGTATTTT.